The source of this T cell receptor beta chain is a study of T cell responses to AZD1222 COVID-19 vaccine. Study details: Second doses at about 4 or about 12 weeks were pooled.

Assay: immunoSEQ multiplex PCR; the TCRdb copy retains only in-frame clones and omits some. The top ten clones hold over 5.5% of a sample with about 130,000 clones, approximately 89% of them seen once. V lost 6 bases and J lost 0; bases outside the gene matches: 10. The germline V gene encodes CDR1 SQVTM and CDR2 ANQGSEA. The CDR3 runs 16 residues. The chain is built from TRBV29-1 and TRBJ2-7; 11 bases are shared with TRBD2. This sample comprised peripheral blood, obtained on day 0 of AZD1222 vaccination. This TCR came from an adult in good health. CDR3 protein: CSVAHLAGGNSYEQYF. The CDR3, as DNA: TGCAGCGTGGCCCACCTAGCGGGAGGTAACTCCTACGAGCAGTACTTC.